The rows below give T cell receptor beta chains drawn from one sample of a study of T-cell memory formation after mild COVID-19. One entry per CDR3 protein results from TCRdb running MiXCR on the 5' RACE reads. The data hold under 450,000 distinct CDR3 sequences, with about a quarter observed a single time. Sequenced sample: PBMCs or a T cell subset sorted from them (not recorded which). The receptor set was obtained from an adult woman who had mild COVID-19 (a few samples of this study predate the infection). Cell type and time point are not known. CDR3s include the opening cysteine and the closing phenylalanine or tryptophan. D genes are given only for firm matches. Clone size appears in some rows only: once, few, many, or a class for an expanded clone.

D	V	size	J	DNA	CDR3
NA	TRBV19	few	TRBJ2-1	TGTGCCAGTAGTATAGAAGGGTTCGATGAGCAGTTCTTC	CASSIEGFDEQFF
NA	TRBV24-1	NA	TRBJ2-3	TGTGCCACCAGTGATTTTGGCAGCACAGATACGCAGTATTTT	CATSDFGSTDTQYF
NA	TRBV7-6	NA	TRBJ2-5	TGTGCCAGCAGCTTAGAGATGGACAGCCAAGAGACCCAGTACTTC	CASSLEMDSQETQYF
TRBD1	TRBV3-1	NA	TRBJ2-7	TGTGCCAGCAGCCAACCACAGGGGAAGTCCCACGAGCAGTACTTC	CASSQPQGKSHEQYF
TRBD1	TRBV6-2/TRBV6-3	few	TRBJ1-1	TGTGCCAGCAGTTCCGAGGACAGGCGCCATGGGAGTAATGCTGAAGCTTTCTTT	CASSSEDRRHGSNAEAFF
TRBD2	TRBV5-1	many	TRBJ2-1	TGCGCCAGCAGCTCCCAAGCGGGGGGTCCTTCCTACAATGAGCAGTTCTTC	CASSSQAGGPSYNEQFF
NA	TRBV10-3	NA	TRBJ2-2	TGTGCCATCAGTGAGTCGTCCCCCGAGTCGGGAAACACCGGGGAGCTGTTTTTT	CAISESSPESGNTGELFF
TRBD2	TRBV5-1	NA	TRBJ2-5	TGCGCCAGCAGCTTGACCGGAGGACTAGCGGGGGGAATCCAAGAGACCCAGTACTTC	CASSLTGGLAGGIQETQYF
TRBD1	TRBV24-1	NA	TRBJ2-6	TGTGCCACCGAACCAGGGGGCGTAAAGGCTGGGGCCAACGTCCTGACTTTC	CATEPGGVKAGANVLTF
NA	TRBV7-8	NA	TRBJ1-1	TGTGCCAGCAGCCTATCGGGACAGAACACTGAAGCTTTCTTT	CASSLSGQNTEAFF